The 30 T cell receptor beta chains below come from one sample, sequenced in a study of cytomegalovirus exposure and HLA in healthy donors. PCR involved 60 Vbeta and 13 Jbeta primers. Generated by immunoSEQ multiplex PCR, the TCRdb table keeps only in-frame clones and is missing some. The sample carries some 120,000 clones, around two thirds recorded once. Sequencing input: PBMCs. Every receptor here comes from a woman between 40 and 55 years old in good health and CMV-seropositive.

V gene TRBV28 combines with J gene TRBJ2-2, with TRBD1 identical over 7 bases. V lost 3 bases, J lost 4 bases, and 11 bases stayed unmatched. This CDR3 is built from 17 residues. The germline gives CDR1 MDHEN, CDR2 SYDVKM. Here the CDR3 DNA reads TGTGCCAGCAGTTTTGGTGACGGGGACAGCCTCACCGGGGAGCTGTTTTTT. The encoded protein is CASSFGDGDSLTGELFF.

The rearrangement links TRBV13 to TRBJ2-1; D remains unclear. V shed 5 bases and J shed 0 bases, with 14 bases lying between them. Germline CDR1 PRHDT, CDR2 FYEKMQ (reference sequence). The CDR3 length is 16 residues. The DNA for the CDR3 is TGTGCCAGCAGCCCCCGACGTAGGAGCTCCTACAATGAGCAGTTCTTC. It is translated as CASSPRRRSSYNEQFF. Using reference TRBV13 and TRBJ2-1 for the parts outside the CDR3, the full variable domain is AAGVIQSPRHLIKEKRETATLKCYPIPRHDTVYWYQQGPGQDPQFLISFYEKMQSDKGSIPDRFSAQQFSDYHSELNMSSLELGDSALYFCASSPRRRSSYNEQFFGPGTRLTVL.

The chain carries TRBV7-3 and TRBJ2-1, with TRBD2 matching 8 bases. The J segment lost 3 bases and the V segment lost 5 bases, leaving 9 bases of the junction unmatched. Germline values: CDR1 SGHTA, CDR2 FQGTGA. The CDR3 is made up of 16 amino acids. CDR3 loop: CASSPAGTRIYNEQFF. The CDR3 region has the DNA TGTGCCAGCAGCCCAGCCGGGACTAGAATCTACAATGAGCAGTTCTTC.

This clone was seen more than once but under ten times. The chain combines TRBV14 with TRBJ2-1, with TRBD2 matching 8 bases. V was clipped by 4 bases and J by 9 bases; unmatched bases: 5. Germline CDR1 SGHDN, CDR2 FVKESK. The CDR3 has 13 residues. This CDR3 reads CASSRTSPGEQFF. CDR3 DNA sequence: TGTGCCAGCAGCCGGACTAGCCCCGGTGAGCAGTTCTTC.

J is TRBJ2-7 and V is TRBV19; D ambiguous. The CDR3 consists of 14 residues. Germline-derived CDR1 and CDR2 are LNHDA and SQIVND (reference sequence). V gave up 1 base and J gave up 2 bases, with 9 bases separating them. The CDR3 sequence is CASSIALQAYEQYF. DNA of the CDR3: TGTGCCAGTAGTATAGCCCTCCAGGCCTACGAGCAGTACTTC.

The CDR3 nucleotides read TGTGCCATCAGTGATTCCGGACTAGCGGGAGGGCATGAGCAGTTCTTC. It encodes CAISDSGLAGGHEQFF. The chain recombines TRBV10-3 with TRBJ2-1; 15 positions agree with TRBD2. The V gene's germline CDR1 is ENHRY and CDR2 SYGVKD. The CDR3 is 16 residues long. Trimming took 3 bases from V and 8 from J; bases not matched to a gene: 5.

In DNA form, the CDR3 reads TGTGCCAGCAGCCCCAGGACAGGGATAATAGAATCCGTTGATTTGGGTGTCGGATTCTTC. Protein product: CASSPRTGIIESVDLGVGFF. The chain carries TRBV7-6 and TRBJ2-1; TRBD1 matches 8 bases. Germline V CDR1 and CDR2: SGHVS, FNYEAQ. This CDR3 is 20 amino acids long. V gave up 5 bases and J gave up 16 bases; unmatched junction bases: 34.

This clone was seen a handful of times. V is TRBV7-9 and J is TRBJ2-1; D unresolved. Per the germline V gene, CDR1 is SEHNR and CDR2 is FQNEAQ (reference sequence). This CDR3 contains 15 residues. V lost 1 base and J lost 4, with 11 bases in between. The CDR3 sequence: CASSLGVTEYNEQFF. The CDR3 DNA sequence: TGTGCCAGCAGCTTAGGAGTGACGGAGTACAATGAGCAGTTCTTC.

The chain couples TRBV7-9 to TRBJ2-5; 8 bases are a match to TRBD1. The CDR3 runs 19 residues. Trimming cost V 5 bases and J 1 base; bases outside gene matches: 18. The germline gives CDR1 SEHNR, CDR2 FQNEAQ (reference sequence). CDR3 residues: CASSGGTGGEISVQETQYF. The DNA for the CDR3 is TGTGCCAGCAGCGGAGGCACAGGGGGTGAGATTTCAGTCCAAGAGACCCAGTACTTC. The full variable domain, with the rest looked up from reference TRBV7-9 and TRBJ2-5, is DTGVSQNPRHKITKRGQNVTFRCDPISEHNRLYWYRQTLGQGPEFLTYFQNEAQLEKSRLLSDRFSAERPKGSFSTLEIQRTEQGDSAMYLCASSGGTGGEISVQETQYFGPGTRLLVL.

V is TRBV2 and J is TRBJ2-2; tentative D call: TRBD2 (7 bases). CDR1 SNHLY and CDR2 FYNNEI come from the germline V gene. Trimming removed 4 bases at V and 4 bases at J, with 13 bases between. The CDR3 totals 15 residues. The CDR3 loop is CASSVEGGGTGELFF. The CDR3 nucleotides read TGTGCCAGCAGTGTGGAGGGAGGGGGCACCGGGGAGCTGTTTTTT.

The chain uses TRBV30 and TRBJ1-2, with TRBD1 identical over 11 bases. Looked up from germline, CDR1 is GTSNPN and CDR2 is SVGIG (reference sequence). Trimming took 0 bases from V and 10 from J; bases not matched to a gene: 4. The CDR3 runs 13 residues. The CDR3 loop reads CAWSVGTGGNYTF. DNA of the CDR3: TGTGCCTGGAGTGTTGGGACAGGGGGAAACTACACCTTC. The variable domain in full, completed from reference TRBV30 and TRBJ1-2, reads SQTIHQWPATLVQPVGSPLSLECTVEGTSNPNLYWYRQAAGRGLQLLFYSVGIGQISSEVPQNLSASRPQDRQFILSSKKLLLSDSGFYLCAWSVGTGGNYTFGSGTRLTVV.

The chain carries TRBV27 and TRBJ1-1; TRBD1 is a possible D gene (5 bases). V was trimmed by 5 bases and J by 2 bases, leaving 21 bases between them. CDR1 and CDR2 from the germline V gene are MNHEY and SMNVEV (reference sequence). The CDR3 contains 17 residues. CDR3 sequence reads: CASSLRGPKVINTEAFF. DNA of the CDR3: TGTGCCAGCAGTCTTAGGGGCCCTAAGGTTATAAACACTGAAGCTTTCTTT.

The chain combines TRBV7-8 with TRBJ2-7, with TRBD2 identical over 14 bases. V lost 6 bases, J lost 4 bases, and 14 bases stayed unmatched. The CDR3 consists of 18 residues. Germline-derived CDR1 and CDR2 are SGHVS and FQNEAQ. CDR3 amino acids: CASSDSGGTSGRRYEQYF. The CDR3 DNA sequence: TGTGCCAGCAGTGACAGCGGTGGGACTAGCGGGAGACGGTACGAGCAGTACTTC. The entire variable domain, with the rest obtained from reference TRBV7-8 and TRBJ2-7, is as follows: GAGVSQSPRYKVAKRGQDVALRCDPISGHVSLFWYQQALGQGPEFLTYFQNEAQLDKSGLPSDRFFAERPEGSVSTLKIQRTQQEDSAVYLCASSDSGGTSGRRYEQYFGPGTRLTVT.

This clone has only a few counts. This chain uses TRBV15 with TRBJ1-5; 8 bases match TRBD1. The germline CDR1 and CDR2 sequences are LNHNV and YYDKDF (reference sequence). With 2 bases clipped from V and 4 bases from J, the junction kept 10 bases outside the gene matches. This CDR3 has 17 amino acids. This chain's CDR3 is CATSRTYDRGRNQPQHF. The DNA of the CDR3 is TGTGCCACCAGCAGAACTTACGACAGGGGAAGGAATCAGCCCCAGCATTTT.

This sequence joins TRBV15 and TRBJ1-5; D may be TRBD1 (5 bases). Trimming took off 0 bases at V and 3 bases at J, with 9 bases between the two ends. Germline CDR1 LNHNV, CDR2 YYDKDF (reference sequence). The CDR3 covers 15 residues. CDR3 sequence: CATSRDKGANQPQHF. CDR3 sequence (DNA): TGTGCCACCAGCAGAGATAAAGGGGCCAATCAGCCCCAGCATTTT.

V and J are TRBV7-9 and TRBJ1-1, with D perhaps matching TRBD1 (6 bases). Germline V gene sequence: CDR1 SEHNR, CDR2 FQNEAQ (reference sequence). CDR3 length: 15 residues. Between the trimmed V and J ends, which lost 4 bases and 4 bases, there was a span of 16 bases. In DNA, the CDR3 is TGTGCCAGCAGCTCAACAGGGTTCGGTGGCACTGAAGCTTTCTTT. Its translation: CASSSTGFGGTEAFF.

The chain has TRBV9 and TRBJ2-1, with 8 bases matching TRBD2. V lost 0 bases, J lost 9 bases, and 14 bases stayed unmatched. CDR1 is SGDLS, CDR2 YYNGEE, per germline. The CDR3 totals 17 residues. CDR3 in DNA: TGTGCCAGCAGCGTAGGAGTTTCGGGAGGGGATATCAGTGAGCAGTTCTTC. Translation gives CASSVGVSGGDISEQFF.

The chain couples TRBV7-2 to TRBJ1-2; 7 positions match TRBD1. The CDR3 has 15 amino acids. Germline V gene sequence: CDR1 SGHTA, CDR2 FQGNSA. J gave up 8 bases and V 6 bases, and 15 bases lay outside the gene matches. The CDR3 is CASRLTLPGGEGYTF. The CDR3 DNA reads TGTGCCAGCAGACTTACCCTCCCAGGGGGTGAAGGCTACACCTTC.

The V call is TRBV2, the J call TRBJ1-2, with a possible D match to TRBD1 (5 bases). Trimming removed 6 bases at V and 3 bases at J, with 32 bases between. CDR3 length: 20 amino acids. The germline V gene encodes CDR1 SNHLY and CDR2 FYNNEI. CDR3 in DNA: TGTGCCAGCAGAGCCTACAATACAACGTCGGTTCTTTTAGGGGACTATGGCTACACCTTC. Amino acid sequence: CASRAYNTTSVLLGDYGYTF.

This chain uses TRBV7-3 with TRBJ1-5; 9 bases fit TRBD1. CDR3 size: 16 residues. V lost 1 base, J lost 4 bases, and 5 bases stayed unmatched. Germline V gene sequence: CDR1 SGHTA, CDR2 FQGTGA. The DNA for the CDR3 is TGTGCCAGCAGCTTAAGGGACAGGGCTTTGAATCAGCCCCAGCATTTT. Translated: CASSLRDRALNQPQHF.

J is TRBJ2-7 and V is TRBV28; D not resolved. With 6 bases removed from V and 4 bases from J, the gap between germline ends came to 19 bases. The V gene's germline CDR1 is MDHEN and CDR2 SYDVKM. This CDR3 has 15 residues. CDR3 protein: CASRAIRSAVYEQYF. The CDR3 coding sequence is TGTGCCAGCAGGGCCATTAGGAGTGCGGTATACGAGCAGTACTTC. The complete variable domain, with remaining parts taken from reference TRBV28 and TRBJ2-7, reads DVKVTQSSRYLVKRTGEKVFLECVQDMDHENMFWYRQDPGLGLRLIYFSYDVKMKEKGDIPEGYSVSREKKERFSLILESASTNQTSMYLCASRAIRSAVYEQYFGPGTRLTVT.

The V and J genes are TRBV19 and TRBJ2-7; 8 nucleotides line up with TRBD1. The CDR3 totals 14 residues. After removal of 5 bases from V and 5 bases from J, the junction contained 8 bases not matched to a gene. The germline V gene encodes CDR1 LNHDA and CDR2 SQIVND (reference sequence). CDR3 in DNA: TGTGCCAGTAGTCCGCGACAGGGGTCGGACGAGCAGTACTTC. Amino acid sequence: CASSPRQGSDEQYF. The whole variable domain, remainder taken from reference TRBV19 and TRBJ2-7, is DGGITQSPKYLFRKEGQNVTLSCEQNLNHDAMYWYRQDPGQGLRLIYYSQIVNDFQKGDIAEGYSVSREKKESFPLTVTSAQKNPTAFYLCASSPRQGSDEQYFGPGTRLTVT.

V and J are TRBV19 and TRBJ1-5; 8 bases map to TRBD1. V was clipped by 10 bases and J by 0 bases; unmatched bases: 8. Per germline, CDR1 LNHDA and CDR2 SQIVND (reference sequence). The CDR3 has 15 residues. Here the CDR3 reads CATSQGAISNQPQHF. CDR3 coding DNA: TGTGCCACCAGCCAGGGGGCTATTAGCAATCAGCCCCAGCATTTT.

CDR3 in DNA: TGTGCCAGCAGCCAAGATAGGATAGTAGCGGGAGTGTTGGGCGGGGAGCTGTTTTTT. It is translated as CASSQDRIVAGVLGGELFF. V and J are TRBV4-2 and TRBJ2-2; 9 bases are a match to TRBD2. Germline V gene lookup returns CDR1 LGHNA and CDR2 YNFKEQ. V lost 0 bases to trimming and J lost 7 bases; unmatched junction nucleotides: 15. CDR3 length: 19 residues.

This chain uses TRBV5-4 with TRBJ2-1, with TRBD1 as a possible D gene (6 bases). The germline V and J ends were trimmed by 1 base and 2 bases, with 10 bases remaining between them. Germline V lookup: CDR1 SGHNT, CDR2 YYREEE (reference sequence). The CDR3 contains 15 residues. CDR3 sequence reads: CASSLSGGPYNEQFF. CDR3 DNA: TGTGCCAGCAGCTTGTCTGGGGGCCCCTACAATGAGCAGTTCTTC.

The chain employs TRBV14 and TRBJ1-1, with D perhaps matching TRBD1 (5 bases). The germline V and J ends were trimmed by 5 bases and 3 bases, with 13 bases remaining between them. The germline V gene has CDR1 SGHDN and CDR2 FVKESK. The CDR3 spans 14 residues. The CDR3 loop is CASSDFQGYTEAFF. The CDR3 bases are TGTGCCAGCAGCGATTTCCAGGGTTACACTGAAGCTTTCTTT.

The chain links TRBV6-5 to TRBJ2-5, with 14 nucleotides matching TRBD2. This CDR3 comprises 15 residues. The germline V gene has CDR1 MNHEY and CDR2 SVGAGI. The trim removed 6 bases at V and 5 bases at J, leaving 5 bases unmatched. The CDR3 loop reads CASSGTSGSWETQYF. The CDR3 region has the DNA TGTGCCAGCAGCGGGACTAGCGGGAGTTGGGAGACCCAGTACTTC.

The J gene is TRBJ1-1, the V gene TRBV4-2; tentatively, D is TRBD1 (6 bases). CDR1 is LGHNA and CDR2 is YNFKEQ in the germline V gene. This CDR3 contains 18 residues. The V gene lost 0 bases and the J gene lost 4 bases, with 21 bases spanning the gap. The CDR3 coding sequence is TGTGCCAGCAGCCAAGACGGGACACCGGCGGCTATGGGCACTGAAGCTTTCTTT. Amino acids: CASSQDGTPAAMGTEAFF.

The rearrangement joins TRBV29-1 to TRBJ1-2; 7 bases align to TRBD1. With 6 bases clipped from V and 0 bases from J, the junction kept 4 bases outside the gene matches. Germline V CDR1 and CDR2: SQVTM, ANQGSEA. The CDR3 extends over 13 amino acids. CDR3 DNA sequence: TGCAGCGTCCGGGACAGAGCTAACTATGGCTACACCTTC. Protein: CSVRDRANYGYTF.

This clone was counted between two and nine times. The chain carries TRBV19 and TRBJ1-2; 9 bases agree with TRBD1. Unmatched junction bases numbered 26, after V lost 1 base and J lost 5 bases. Germline loops: CDR1 LNHDA, CDR2 SQIVND (reference sequence). CDR3 size: 22 residues. Here the CDR3 reads CASSIASSGTGITHAAWYGYTF. Written as DNA, the CDR3 is TGTGCCAGTAGTATAGCCTCTTCCGGGACAGGGATAACACATGCTGCTTGGTATGGCTACACCTTC.